This passage covers 14 T cell receptor beta chains from one sample sequenced in a study of blood T cell repertoires in COVID-19. TCRdb's table, derived via immunoSEQ multiplex PCR, lists solely in-frame clones and lacks some. In the table there are hundreds of thousands of clones, 75% to 90% of which are singletons. The sample consisted of peripheral blood. These receptors originate from a man in his late teens or twenties with active or convalescent COVID-19.

This clone was picked up one time. The rearrangement uses TRBV6-5 and TRBJ1-1, with 7 positions matching TRBD1. Germline V lookup: CDR1 MNHEY, CDR2 SVGAGI. The CDR3 is made up of 15 amino acids. The ends lost 5 bases at V and 11 bases at J; junction bases unmatched: 17. Here the CDR3 DNA reads TGTGCCAGCAGTCCCATAGGACAGGACCGTAGGAATGCTTTCTTT. It specifies CASSPIGQDRRNAFF.

V gene TRBV6-5 combines with J gene TRBJ1-5, with D perhaps matching TRBD1 (6 bases). Germline-derived CDR1 and CDR2 are MNHEY and SVGAGI. The CDR3 sequence is 15 residues long. Trimming took 6 bases from V and 4 from J, leaving 16 bases between them. The DNA for the CDR3 is TGTGCCAGCAGAGGGGGGGGGTCCGGGAATCAGCCCCAGCATTTT. It translates to CASRGGGSGNQPQHF.

The genes are TRBV12-3 or TRBV12-4 and TRBJ1-1, with D unresolved. V shed 3 bases and J shed 1 base, with 6 bases lying between them. The CDR3 loop spans 13 amino acids. CDR3 in amino acids: CASSFAQNTEAFF. Here the CDR3 DNA reads TGTGCCAGCAGTTTCGCGCAGAACACTGAAGCTTTCTTT.

This clone was observed a few times. The rearrangement links TRBV19 to TRBJ1-1; D remains unclear. The V and J ends lost 3 bases and 5 bases respectively, with 10 bases between them. The CDR3 runs 13 residues. Germline CDR1 reads LNHDA; CDR2 reads SQIVND (reference sequence). CDR3 sequence reads: CASSIYESTEAFF. The CDR3 DNA reads as TGTGCCAGTAGTATCTACGAATCGACTGAAGCTTTCTTT. Using reference TRBV19 and TRBJ1-1 for the parts outside the CDR3, the full variable domain is DGGITQSPKYLFRKEGQNVTLSCEQNLNHDAMYWYRQDPGQGLRLIYYSQIVNDFQKGDIAEGYSVSREKKESFPLTVTSAQKNPTAFYLCASSIYESTEAFFGQGTRLTVV.

Comments on this clone: A much larger clonotype is one base distant, so this may be a read error. The chain links TRBV12-3 or TRBV12-4 to TRBJ1-2, with D tentatively TRBD1 (5 bases). Trimming stripped 4 bases from V and 2 bases from J, with 8 bases between. CDR3 length: 13 amino acids. The CDR3 is CASSYPGNYGYTF. For the CDR3, the DNA is TGTGCCAGCAGTTATCCAGGGAACTATGGCTACACCTTC.

The rearrangement joins TRBV6-6 to TRBJ1-3; D may be TRBD1 (5 bases). The CDR3 contains 14 residues. Germline assignment: CDR1 MNHNY and CDR2 SVGAGI (reference sequence). V lost 6 bases, J lost 4 bases, and 13 bases lay in between. CDR3 sequence: CASRIPEGGNTIYF. The CDR3 nucleotides are TGTGCCAGCAGGATCCCGGAGGGGGGAAACACCATATATTTT.

J is TRBJ2-3 and V is TRBV5-1; TRBD1 matches 8 bases. J gave up 2 bases and V 4 bases, and 6 bases lay outside the gene matches. In germline, CDR1 is SGHRS, CDR2 YFSETQ. The length of the CDR3 is 15 residues. CDR3 coding DNA: TGCGCCAGCAGCCCGGGACAGGCCTTCACAGATACGCAGTATTTT. Translating it yields CASSPGQAFTDTQYF.

The chain has TRBV5-1 and TRBJ2-1; TRBD1 is a possible D gene (5 bases). With 4 bases removed from V and 9 bases from J, the gap between germline ends came to 26 bases. There are 17 residues in the CDR3. Germline-derived CDR1 and CDR2 are SGHRS and YFSETQ. The CDR3 nucleotides are TGCGCCAGCAGCACCAACAGGATGTCAATGAGGTTGACTGAGCAGTTCTTC. Amino acid sequence: CASSTNRMSMRLTEQFF.

V is TRBV7-9 and J is TRBJ2-1, with TRBD2 identical over 9 bases. The V and J ends lost 5 bases and 4 bases, in that order; junction bases with no gene match: 9. From germline, CDR1 is SEHNR and CDR2 FQNEAQ (reference sequence). The CDR3 runs to 16 residues. The CDR3 is CASSNLTSGLYNEQFF. DNA for the CDR3: TGTGCCAGCAGCAACCTGACTAGCGGACTTTACAATGAGCAGTTCTTC. The full variable domain, its missing parts supplied by reference TRBV7-9 and TRBJ2-1, is DTGVSQNPRHKITKRGQNVTFRCDPISEHNRLYWYRQTLGQGPEFLTYFQNEAQLEKSRLLSDRFSAERPKGSFSTLEIQRTEQGDSAMYLCASSNLTSGLYNEQFFGPGTRLTVL.

CDR3 region: CASSQPAGGPPDTQYF. The CDR3 coding sequence is TGCGCCAGCAGCCAACCTGCGGGGGGGCCGCCAGATACGCAGTATTTT. This chain joins TRBV4-3 and TRBJ2-3; 9 nucleotides agree with TRBD2. Germline V gives CDR1 LGHNA, CDR2 YSLEER. CDR3 size: 16 residues. The ends lost 2 bases at V and 4 bases at J; junction bases unmatched: 7.

In this sample, this clone turned up a few times. The chain couples TRBV5-1 to TRBJ2-1, with D maybe TRBD1 (5 bases). The CDR3 has 14 residues. V was clipped by 8 bases and J by 1 base, with 13 bases between them. Per germline, CDR1 SGHRS and CDR2 YFSETQ. CDR3 bases: TGCGCCAGTCGTCAGGGCGAGTCCTACAATGAGCAGTTCTTC. Translating it yields CASRQGESYNEQFF.

The chain uses TRBV6-6 and TRBJ2-3; the match to TRBD2 covers 7 bases. CDR1 is MNHNY, CDR2 SVGAGI, per germline (reference sequence). Trimming took 9 bases from V and 1 from J; bases not matched to a gene: 10. The length of the CDR3 is 15 residues. The chain's CDR3 is CASSFGGRGTDTQYF. The DNA of the CDR3 is TGTGCCAGTTCCTTTGGGGGGAGGGGCACAGATACGCAGTATTTT.

The chain recombines TRBV5-1 with TRBJ2-7, with a tentative D call TRBD1 (5 bases). V gave up 0 bases and J gave up 3 bases, with 10 bases separating them. Germline CDR1 and CDR2: SGHRS and YFSETQ. CDR3 length: 14 residues. The CDR3 DNA reads as TGCGCCAGCAGCTTGGAAGGGGCCTTCTACGAGCAGTACTTC. It codes for CASSLEGAFYEQYF. The full variable domain, rest sourced from reference TRBV5-1 and TRBJ2-7, is KAGVTQTPRYLIKTRGQQVTLSCSPISGHRSVSWYQQTPGQGLQFLFEYFSETQRNKGNFPGRFSGRQFSNSRSEMNVSTLELGDSALYLCASSLEGAFYEQYFGPGTRLTVT.

The chain recombines TRBV11-2 with TRBJ1-6; 7 bases map to TRBD1. Germline assignment: CDR1 SGHAT and CDR2 FQNNGV. This CDR3 contains 16 residues. Unmatched junction bases numbered 6, after V lost 4 bases and J lost 3 bases. CDR3 protein: CASSWSGTVYNSPLHF. As DNA, the CDR3 is TGTGCCAGCAGCTGGTCCGGGACAGTCTATAATTCACCCCTCCACTTT.